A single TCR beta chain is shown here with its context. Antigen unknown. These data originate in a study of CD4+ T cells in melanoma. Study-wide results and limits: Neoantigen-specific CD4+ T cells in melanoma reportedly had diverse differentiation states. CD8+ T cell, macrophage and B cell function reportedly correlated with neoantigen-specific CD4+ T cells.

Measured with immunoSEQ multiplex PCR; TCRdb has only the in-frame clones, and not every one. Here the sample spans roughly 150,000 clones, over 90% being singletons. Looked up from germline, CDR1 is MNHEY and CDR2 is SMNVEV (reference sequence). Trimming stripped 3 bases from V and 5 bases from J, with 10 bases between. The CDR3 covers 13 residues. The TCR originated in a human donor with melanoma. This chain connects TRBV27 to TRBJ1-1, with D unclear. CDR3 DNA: TGTGCCAGCAGTTTTATCCCGGGGACTGAAGCTTTCTTT. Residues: CASSFIPGTEAFF.